This TCR beta chain was recovered during a study of OX40 agonist ivuxolimab in advanced cancers. About the research overall: Ivuxolimab, an antibody that agonizes OX40 (CD134), was administered to the patients. Study-wide points: Some patients without response likewise showed low normalized clonal expansion.

Produced via immunoSEQ multiplex PCR; TCRdb's table is partial and in-frame only. The sample lists 42,000 or so clones, approximately 80% occurring once. Germline assignment: CDR1 MDHEN and CDR2 SYDVKM. Trimming stripped 2 bases from V and 8 bases from J, with 15 bases between. This CDR3 contains 14 residues. The sampling schedule covered blood at baseline, cycle 4 day 1, and cycle 7 day 1. Note on this clone: Its antigen is unknown.

This clonotype was obtained from an adult with an advanced solid tumor such as melanoma, head and neck, liver or kidney cancer. Source: CD4+ or CD8+ T cells sorted from blood, taken in a trial of the OX40 agonist ivuxolimab. The V gene is TRBV28, the J gene TRBJ1-2; D is undetermined. CDR3 sequence (DNA): TGTGCCAGCAGTTTAGGTAGCGGGGTCGCCGGCTACACCTTC. This encodes CASSLGSGVAGYTF.